These 16 T cell receptor beta chains were all obtained from the same sample, sequenced in a study of T cells in Graves' hyperthyroidism and ophthalmopathy. Amplified TCR beta CDR3 regions derived from RNA transcripts. RT-PCR in the first round (using the HTBI primer set) targeted the TCR CDR3. One entry per CDR3 protein results from TCRdb running MiXCR on the multiplex PCR reads. The sample lists 700,000 or so distinct CDR3 sequences; about 17% were seen once. The material sequenced was blood. Receptors were obtained from a man between 18 and 29 years old with Graves' hyperthyroidism.

This clonotype was seen at least ten times. V gene TRBV7-9 combines with J gene TRBJ2-3, with 10 bases that match TRBD2. V shed 7 bases and J 2 bases; nucleotides not matched to a gene: 12. The germline V gene has CDR1 SEHNR and CDR2 FQNEAQ (reference sequence). The CDR3 spans 17 residues. The CDR3 region is CASTLWLAGEPTDTQYF. The CDR3 nucleotides are TGTGCCAGCACCCTCTGGCTAGCGGGAGAACCCACAGATACGCAGTATTTT. Full variable domain (rest looked up from reference TRBV7-9 and TRBJ2-3): DTGVSQNPRHKITKRGQNVTFRCDPISEHNRLYWYRQTLGQGPEFLTYFQNEAQLEKSRLLSDRFSAERPKGSFSTLEIQRTEQGDSAMYLCASTLWLAGEPTDTQYFGPGTRLTVL.

The CDR3 sequence is CASEGPGSYNEQFF. The CDR3 bases are TGTGCCAGCGAAGGACCTGGCTCCTACAATGAGCAGTTCTTC. This rearrangement joins TRBV13 to TRBJ2-1; D not certain. The V gene lost 8 bases and the J gene lost 0 bases, with 11 bases spanning the gap. In germline, CDR1 is PRHDT, CDR2 FYEKMQ (reference sequence). This CDR3 has 14 residues.

This clonotype was seen many times. This chain connects TRBV12-5 to TRBJ1-1; no definite D call. Per the germline V gene, CDR1 is LGHNT and CDR2 is FRNRAP. CDR3 size: 14 residues. Between the trimmed V and J ends, which lost 7 bases and 4 bases, there was a span of 16 bases. CDR3 amino acids: CASARSGRGTEAFF. DNA of the CDR3: TGTGCTAGTGCCCGAAGTGGCCGGGGCACTGAAGCTTTCTTT.

This chain links TRBV5-1 with TRBJ1-2, with D possibly matching TRBD1 (6 bases). Trimming took off 5 bases at V and 2 bases at J, with 10 bases between the two ends. Germline V gene sequence: CDR1 SGHRS, CDR2 YFSETQ. The CDR3 consists of 13 residues. CDR3 loop: CASSKGQNYGYTF. The CDR3 DNA reads TGCGCCAGCAGTAAAGGACAGAACTATGGCTACACCTTC.

The CDR3 DNA reads as TGTGCCAGCAGCGCCACGTACAGGGGACACTACAATGAGCAGTTCTTC. Translating gives CASSATYRGHYNEQFF. This chain links TRBV9 with TRBJ2-1; TRBD1 aligns across 7 bases. CDR3 length equals 16 residues. The V and J ends lost 3 bases and 3 bases, in that order; junction bases with no gene match: 9. Germline V CDR1 and CDR2: SGDLS, YYNGEE. The variable domain in full, with the rest retrieved from reference TRBV9 and TRBJ2-1, is DSGVTQTPKHLITATGQRVTLRCSPRSGDLSVYWYQQSLDQGLQFLIQYYNGEERAKGNILERFSAQQFPDLHSELNLSSLELGDSALYFCASSATYRGHYNEQFFGPGTRLTVL.

The chain uses TRBV15 and TRBJ1-2; 8 bases align to TRBD1. The trim removed 3 bases at V and 4 bases at J, leaving 4 bases unmatched. CDR1 is LNHNV and CDR2 is YYDKDF in the germline V gene (reference sequence). The CDR3 has 14 residues. The CDR3 DNA reads TGTGCCACCAGCAGCAGGGGGCTCGGCTATGGCTACACCTTC. It codes for CATSSRGLGYGYTF.

This clonotype was found many times. The chain carries TRBV12-3 or TRBV12-4 and TRBJ2-1; TRBD1 might be the D (6 bases). Trimming shortened V by 6 bases and J by 8 bases, and 14 bases separated the two germline ends. The CDR3 extends over 13 amino acids. The CDR3 reads CASRHQGLDEQFF. The CDR3 DNA is TGTGCCAGCAGACATCAGGGGTTGGATGAGCAGTTCTTC.

This clonotype was counted at least ten times. CDR3 sequence reads: CASSGLAGGVNEQFF. In DNA, the CDR3 is TGTGCCAGCAGTGGACTAGCGGGAGGTGTCAATGAGCAGTTCTTC. The chain uses TRBV6-1 and TRBJ2-1, with 13 bases that match TRBD2. J was trimmed by 6 bases and V by 4 bases; bases with no gene match: 3. From germline, CDR1 is MNHNS and CDR2 SASEGT. This CDR3 is 15 amino acids long.

This clonotype has ten or more counts. One end of the junction varies from germline; a read error may be responsible. In nucleotides, the CDR3 is TGCAGTGCTTCCGGAGGCTCCCACGAGCAGTACTTC. Translation gives CSASGGSHEQYF. The V gene is TRBV20-1, the J gene TRBJ2-7; TRBD2 is a possible D gene (5 bases). The length of the CDR3 is 12 residues. Germline V gene sequence: CDR1 DFQATT, CDR2 SNEGSKA (reference sequence).

At least ten counts were recorded for this clonotype. The chain links TRBV7-2 to TRBJ2-1; TRBD1 matches 8 bases. Germline V lookup: CDR1 SGHTA, CDR2 FQGNSA. V shed 3 bases, J shed 0 bases, and the junction held 10 bases outside the gene matches. The CDR3 is 18 amino acids. The DNA for the CDR3 is TGTGCCAGCAGCTTCTCATACTTGGACAGGGTCTCCTACAATGAGCAGTTCTTC. It codes for CASSFSYLDRVSYNEQFF.

This chain connects TRBV7-2 to TRBJ2-3, with 12 bases fitting TRBD2. The CDR3 spans 17 residues. In germline, CDR1 is SGHTA, CDR2 FQGNSA. V was pared by 1 base and J by 7 bases, with 9 bases of the junction left unmatched. CDR3 sequence reads: CASSLVSSGRAAHTQYF. In nucleotides, the CDR3 is TGTGCCAGCAGCTTAGTATCTAGCGGGAGGGCAGCACATACGCAGTATTTT.

This clonotype turned up a few times. The chain employs TRBV5-1 and TRBJ1-1; the D is unclear. The CDR3 runs to 12 residues. CDR1 and CDR2 (germline): SGHRS, YFSETQ. V lost 7 bases to trimming and J lost 9 bases, with 16 bases between them. The CDR3 coding sequence is TGCGCCAGCCACGACCAGGCGGGGAAAGCTTTCTTT. Its translation: CASHDQAGKAFF.

V gene TRBV19 combines with J gene TRBJ1-5; D is unclear. Trimming cost V 4 bases and J 3 bases, with 7 bases left between them. The CDR3 is 13 amino acids. Germline V lookup: CDR1 LNHDA, CDR2 SQIVND (reference sequence). The CDR3 is CASSNRYNQPQHF. The CDR3 region has the DNA TGTGCCAGTAGTAACAGATACAATCAGCCCCAGCATTTT.

With respect to this clonotype: One junction end does not reproduce the germline sequence, and a read error may be involved. This chain connects TRBV20-1 to TRBJ2-3, with D possibly called TRBD1 or TRBD2 (7 bases each). This CDR3 region has 13 residues. The germline V gene has CDR1 DFQATT and CDR2 SNEGSKA (reference sequence). The CDR3 DNA sequence: TGCAGTGGGCAGGGGGGGAGCATAGATACGCAGTATTTT. Protein: CSGQGGSIDTQYF.

This clonotype has more than one count but fewer than ten. The V call is TRBV20-1, the J call TRBJ2-7; 9 bases are shared with TRBD1. This CDR3 spans 15 amino acids. Germline assignment: CDR1 DFQATT and CDR2 SNEGSKA (reference sequence). Germline trimming cut 6 bases from V and 2 bases from J; bases unmatched to any gene: 11. CDR3 loop: CSAPGQGTVPYEQYF. The CDR3 DNA sequence: TGCAGTGCCCCGGGACAGGGTACGGTCCCCTACGAGCAGTACTTC.

The chain couples TRBV30 to TRBJ2-5, with a weak D call TRBD2 (7 bases). Germline CDR1 GTSNPN, CDR2 SVGIG (reference sequence). Trimming cost V 5 bases and J 5 bases, with 24 bases left between them. There are 16 residues in the CDR3. The CDR3 DNA sequence: TGTGCCTGGGGGGGAGGGGGGCTGGCGGGATGGGAGACCCAGTACTTC. This encodes CAWGGGGLAGWETQYF.